This T cell receptor beta chain was retrieved from a study of cytomegalovirus exposure and HLA in healthy donors. Notes on the study in general: The classifier reportedly diagnosed cytomegalovirus status with high specificity and sensitivity. Cytomegalovirus-associated TCR beta chains were listed, numbering 164.

The CDR3 length is 15 residues. CDR1 MGHRA and CDR2 YSYEKL come from the germline V gene. V lost 4 bases, J lost 2 bases, and 13 bases lay in between. As regards this clone: What it binds is unknown.

Vbeta (60) and Jbeta (13) primers were used in the PCR. In the source study's methods: In a later analysis, the count reached approximately 80 million unique TCR beta chains, with about 9.9 million shared. Only in-frame clones appear in the TCRdb table, and some are missing; sequencing was by immunoSEQ multiplex PCR. The V and J calls and the clone size are those of that table, but D and trimming were determined from the DNA. The sample lists 200,000 to 250,000 clones, 75% to 90% seen once, with 2.7% in the top ten. The sample was PBMCs. The sequence was obtained from a woman between 40 and 55 years old in good health and CMV-seronegative. V is TRBV4-1 and J is TRBJ2-3; perhaps TRBD1 as D (6 bases). CDR3 nucleotides: TGCGCCAGCAGCCCGTCGGGACACAACACAGATACGCAGTATTTT. It specifies CASSPSGHNTDTQYF.